This entry features one TCR beta chain sequence. This entry comes from a study of blood T cell repertoires in COVID-19. The wider study: Sources were T cells, B-cell-depleted T cells, or PBMCs; the material itself was cDNA or gDNA.

Some clones are missing from TCRdb's copy, which holds only in-frame ones; the method was immunoSEQ multiplex PCR. The sample shows 250,000 to 300,000 clones, 80% to 90% of them seen only once. CDR1 KGHSH and CDR2 LQKENI come from the germline V gene. V was cut by 4 bases and J by 0 bases, with 15 bases left in between. The CDR3 has 16 amino acids. Adults between about 18 and 95 years of age took part from under 25 US areas. Sequencing used PBMCs or T cells enriched from blood (not recorded which). The chain combines TRBV18 with TRBJ1-2; no reliable D call. This TCR was recovered from a man aged 25-45 years with acute COVID-19. The CDR3 DNA follows: TGTGCCAGCTCACGTACCCAAGGAGGGTCTAACTATGGCTACACCTTC. Amino acids: CASSRTQGGSNYGYTF.